This T cell receptor beta chain was recovered during a study of Graves' ophthalmopathy and Graves' hyperthyroidism. About the research overall: The study drew peripheral blood at initial diagnosis, before any treatment. Broader study findings: Most thyroid clonotypes expanded beyond 0.001 frequency were also found in blood.

CDR3 regions of TCR beta were amplified from RNA transcripts. In the first round, RT-PCR was carried out with HTBI primers, and a multiplex PCR formed the second round. TCRdb used MiXCR to reprocess the multiplex PCR reads, holding one entry per CDR3 protein. The sample records around 400,000 distinct CDR3 sequences, around 16% being singletons. Each donor who had ophthalmopathy showed moderate-to-severe activity, a CAS of ≥3, a NOSPECS of ≥4, and a duration under 3 months. Sampling approximately 11 ml of fresh peripheral blood provided the PBMCs. This clonotype was counted ten times or more. The antigen remains undetermined. Germline and junction disagree at one end, which may indicate a read error. This CDR3 has 14 amino acids. The germline V gene has CDR1 MNHNS and CDR2 SASEGT.

The receptor comes from a woman between 18 and 29 years old with Graves' ophthalmopathy. The gene calls are TRBV6-1 and TRBJ1-1; D may be TRBD1 (5 bases). Sequenced material: peripheral blood. The CDR3 spells CAGRQGRLDTEAFF. As DNA, the CDR3 is TGTGCCGGCAGGCAGGGTCGGCTCGACACTGAAGCTTTCTTT.